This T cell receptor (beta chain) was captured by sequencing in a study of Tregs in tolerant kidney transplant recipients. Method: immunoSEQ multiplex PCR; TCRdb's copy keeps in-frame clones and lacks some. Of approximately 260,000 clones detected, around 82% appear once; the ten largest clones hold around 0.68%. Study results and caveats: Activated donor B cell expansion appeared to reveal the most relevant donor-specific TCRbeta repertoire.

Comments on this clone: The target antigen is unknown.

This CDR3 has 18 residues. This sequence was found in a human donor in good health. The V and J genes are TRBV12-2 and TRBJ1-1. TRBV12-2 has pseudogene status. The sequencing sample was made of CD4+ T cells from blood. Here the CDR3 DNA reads TGTGCAAGTCGCTTGGGGCCGGACCGCCGGGGTAAGAACACTGAAGCTTTCTTT. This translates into CASRLGPDRRGKNTEAFF.